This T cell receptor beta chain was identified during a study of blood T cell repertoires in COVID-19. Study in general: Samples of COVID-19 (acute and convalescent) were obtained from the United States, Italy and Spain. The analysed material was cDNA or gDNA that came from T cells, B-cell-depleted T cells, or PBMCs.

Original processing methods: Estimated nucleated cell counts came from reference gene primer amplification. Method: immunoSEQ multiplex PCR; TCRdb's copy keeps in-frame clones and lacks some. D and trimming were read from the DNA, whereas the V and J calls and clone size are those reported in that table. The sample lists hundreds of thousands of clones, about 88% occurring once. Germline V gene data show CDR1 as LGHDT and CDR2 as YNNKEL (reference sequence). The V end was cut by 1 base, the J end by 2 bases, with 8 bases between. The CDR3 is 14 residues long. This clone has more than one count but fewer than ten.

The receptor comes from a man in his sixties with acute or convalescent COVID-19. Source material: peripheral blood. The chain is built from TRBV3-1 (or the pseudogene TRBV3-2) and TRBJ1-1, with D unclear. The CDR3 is CASSQGGHNTEAFF. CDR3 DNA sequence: TGTGCCAGCAGCCAAGGAGGTCACAACACTGAAGCTTTCTTT.